One and the same sample provided the 25 T cell receptor beta chains below, sequenced in a study of blood T cell repertoires in COVID-19. The protocol was immunoSEQ multiplex PCR, while the TCRdb copy is restricted to in-frame clones and leaves out a portion. The sample has tens of thousands of clones; roughly four fifths are singletons. The sequencing input was peripheral blood. These receptor sequences come from a woman aged 55-69 years with acute or convalescent COVID-19.

This chain links TRBV7-9 with TRBJ2-1, with 10 positions matching TRBD2. Per the germline V gene, CDR1 is SEHNR and CDR2 is FQNEAQ (reference sequence). CDR3 size: 16 residues. V was clipped by 4 bases and J by 1 base; unmatched bases: 4. This chain's CDR3 is CASSSSGGASYNEQFF. The CDR3 bases are TGTGCCAGCAGCTCCAGCGGGGGGGCATCCTACAATGAGCAGTTCTTC.

The chain joins TRBV7-2 to TRBJ2-1; tentative D call: TRBD2 (5 bases). Trimming pared 4 bases from V and 9 bases from J, leaving 10 bases between. The CDR3 covers 12 residues. Germline V gene sequence: CDR1 SGHTA, CDR2 FQGNSA. The CDR3 loop reads CASSYTGFEQFF. Here the CDR3 DNA reads TGTGCCAGCAGCTACACGGGGTTTGAGCAGTTCTTC.

This clone was detected a few times. The rearrangement joins TRBV20-1 to TRBJ2-7; D might be TRBD2 (6 bases). Germline V gene lookup returns CDR1 DFQATT and CDR2 SNEGSKA (reference sequence). This CDR3 has 13 residues. V was shortened by 3 bases and J by 3 bases, with 12 bases between the two germline ends. CDR3 in DNA: TGCAGTGCTAGTCTTCGGGGGTTCTACGAGCAGTACTTC. It is translated as CSASLRGFYEQYF.

CDR3 bases: TGTGCCATCAGAACTAGCGGGAGCACAGATACGCAGTATTTT. This sequence encodes CAIRTSGSTDTQYF. J is TRBJ2-3 and V is TRBV10-3, with 9 bases identical to TRBD2. Trimming at V came to 6 bases and at J to 0 bases, leaving 1 base not matched to a gene. Germline CDR1 reads ENHRY; CDR2 reads SYGVKD. The CDR3 is 14 amino acids.

The genes are TRBV5-8 and TRBJ1-5, with TRBD1 matching 10 bases. Germline CDR1 is SGHTS and CDR2 is YDEGEE. The CDR3 is 16 residues long. V shed 4 bases and J 3 bases; nucleotides not matched to a gene: 7. DNA for the CDR3: TGTGCCAGCAGCCGCCGGACAGGGGGTTCCAATCAGCCCCAGCATTTT. It is translated as CASSRRTGGSNQPQHF.

The chain couples TRBV5-1 to TRBJ2-3; D is possibly TRBD2 (5 bases). The CDR3 contains 15 residues. CDR1 SGHRS and CDR2 YFSETQ come from the germline V gene. V lost 2 bases and J 4 bases, leaving 14 bases between the germline ends. The CDR3 reads CASSFGLVPADTQYF. DNA of the CDR3: TGCGCCAGCAGCTTCGGACTTGTCCCGGCAGATACGCAGTATTTT.

The chain is built from TRBV14 and TRBJ2-1; D possibly corresponds to TRBD2 (5 bases). This CDR3 comprises 13 residues. Germline CDR1 reads SGHDN; CDR2 reads FVKESK. Trimming removed 2 bases from V and 4 bases from J, with 6 bases in between. CDR3 nucleotide sequence: TGTGCCAGCAGCCAACTAGCTTACAATGAGCAGTTCTTC. As protein: CASSQLAYNEQFF.

The chain carries TRBV28 and TRBJ2-7; D is unclear. This CDR3 contains 15 residues. V lost 10 bases and J lost 3, with 22 bases in between. Germline loops: CDR1 MDHEN, CDR2 SYDVKM. The CDR3 sequence: CATLPVKQRYYEQYF. CDR3 in DNA: TGTGCCACCTTACCTGTTAAACAGAGATACTACGAGCAGTACTTC.

This chain uses TRBV5-1 with TRBJ2-1, with 10 bases lining up with TRBD2. The germline V gene has CDR1 SGHRS and CDR2 YFSETQ. The CDR3 is 15 residues long. J was trimmed by 9 bases and V by 2 bases; bases with no gene match: 8. The CDR3 loop is CASSLVAGGEGEQFF. The CDR3 nucleotides read TGCGCCAGCAGCTTAGTAGCGGGGGGCGAGGGTGAGCAGTTCTTC.

This clone was detected only once. V and J are TRBV3-1 (or the pseudogene TRBV3-2) and TRBJ1-4; D gene ambiguous. Germline values: CDR1 LGHDT, CDR2 YNNKEL (reference sequence). The CDR3 totals 13 residues. V lost 4 bases, J lost 6 bases, and 9 bases lay in between. CDR3 in amino acids: CASSLRSDEKLFF. The CDR3 DNA is TGTGCCAGCAGCCTCCGATCGGATGAAAAACTGTTTTTT.

The gene calls are TRBV11-2 and TRBJ1-1; D is unresolved. Trimming took off 4 bases at V and 4 bases at J, with 13 bases between the two ends. Germline CDR1 is SGHAT and CDR2 is FQNNGV. The CDR3 runs to 14 residues. The CDR3 DNA follows: TGTGCCAGCAGCTCCATAGCGCGTATCACTGAAGCTTTCTTT. Its translation: CASSSIARITEAFF.

This rearrangement joins TRBV12-5 to TRBJ2-7, with a weak D call TRBD2 (6 bases). This CDR3 has 13 amino acids. Between the trimmed V and J ends, which lost 7 bases and 3 bases, there was a span of 13 bases. Germline loops: CDR1 LGHNT, CDR2 FRNRAP. CDR3 residues: CASARPGDYEQYF. DNA of the CDR3: TGTGCTAGTGCCAGACCGGGAGACTACGAGCAGTACTTC.

The chain links TRBV29-1 to TRBJ2-6; 9 nucleotides match TRBD1. This CDR3 is 16 amino acids long. V trimming: 6 bases; J trimming: 0 bases; junction bases outside the gene matches: 6. In germline, CDR1 is SQVTM, CDR2 ANQGSEA. This CDR3 is CSVGQGYTSGANVLTF. For the CDR3, the DNA is TGCAGCGTGGGACAGGGATACACCTCTGGGGCCAACGTCCTGACTTTC. Drawing the rest from reference TRBV29-1 and TRBJ2-6, the complete variable domain is SAVISQKPSRDICQRGTSLTIQCQVDSQVTMMFWYRQQPGQSLTLIATANQGSEATYESGFVIDKFPISRPNLTFSTLTVSNMSPEDSSIYLCSVGQGYTSGANVLTFGAGSRLTVL.

The rearrangement uses TRBV7-8 and TRBJ2-2, with 9 nucleotides matching TRBD1. The CDR3 is made up of 16 amino acids. The V gene end was trimmed by 1 base and the J gene end by 5 bases; junction bases not matched to a gene: 5. From germline, CDR1 is SGHVS and CDR2 FQNEAQ. CDR3 residues: CASSLGDRVATGELFF. CDR3 coding DNA: TGTGCCAGCAGCTTAGGGGACAGGGTCGCGACCGGGGAGCTGTTTTTT.

The chain recombines TRBV18 with TRBJ2-7; no clear D gene. The V end was cut by 6 bases, the J end by 5 bases, with 11 bases between. The CDR3 totals 12 residues. Germline values: CDR1 KGHSH, CDR2 LQKENI. The CDR3 sequence is CASSPSGHEQYF. The CDR3 DNA sequence: TGTGCCAGCTCCCCGTCGGGTCACGAGCAGTACTTC.

The V call is TRBV2, the J call TRBJ2-2; D perhaps matches TRBD1 (5 bases). Trimming removed 4 bases from V and 1 base from J, with 10 bases in between. The CDR3 has 15 amino acids. Germline values: CDR1 SNHLY, CDR2 FYNNEI. The CDR3 DNA reads as TGTGCCAGCAGTGGGGGTCAGGGGAACACCGGGGAGCTGTTTTTT. It specifies CASSGGQGNTGELFF.

This rearrangement joins TRBV5-3 to TRBJ2-7, with 7 nucleotides matching TRBD1. TRBV5-3 is sorted into the ORF group, with uncertain function. The junction had 12 bases not matched to a gene; V was cut back by 0 bases and J by 3 bases. This CDR3 is built from 17 residues. In DNA, the CDR3 is TGTGCCAGAAGCTTGGGGGGACACAGGGGTGGGGTCTACGAGCAGTACTTC. Translation gives CARSLGGHRGGVYEQYF.

This clone has just one count. The chain employs TRBV12-3 or TRBV12-4 and TRBJ1-2; D is unresolved. This CDR3 region has 13 residues. Trimming cost V 1 base and J 5 bases, with 8 bases left between them. The CDR3 bases are TGTGCCAGCAGTTTAGTGGTACAGTATGGCTACACCTTC. As protein: CASSLVVQYGYTF.

The chain uses TRBV7-9 and TRBJ1-6; D remains unclear. V was shortened by 1 base and J by 5 bases, with 6 bases between the two germline ends. Germline loops: CDR1 SEHNR, CDR2 FQNEAQ (reference sequence). The CDR3 loop spans 14 amino acids. The CDR3 bases are TGTGCCAGCAGCTTAGGAGGGAATAATTCACCCCTCCACTTT. Its translation: CASSLGGNNSPLHF.

This chain connects TRBV5-1 to TRBJ1-1, with TRBD1 matching 9 bases. CDR3 length: 15 residues. Germline lookup yields CDR1 SGHRS and CDR2 YFSETQ. V was clipped by 3 bases and J by 8 bases; unmatched bases: 11. The CDR3 nucleotides are TGCGCCAGCAGCTGGGTTCAGACAGGGGGGATAGAAGCTTTCTTT. Residues: CASSWVQTGGIEAFF.

The CDR3 bases are TGTGCCAGCAGTCCAGCGGGGCCAGGTGACGAGCAGTACTTC. This gives the protein CASSPAGPGDEQYF. The V call is TRBV6-6, the J call TRBJ2-7; TRBD2 agrees at 7 bases. The CDR3 contains 14 residues. Trimming took 5 bases from V and 5 from J; bases not matched to a gene: 9. From germline, CDR1 is MNHNY and CDR2 SVGAGI (reference sequence).

This sequence joins TRBV29-1 and TRBJ2-1; TRBD2 aligns across 7 bases. Looked up from germline, CDR1 is SQVTM and CDR2 is ANQGSEA. This CDR3 region has 14 residues. Trimming took 5 bases from V and 8 from J; bases not matched to a gene: 12. CDR3 DNA sequence: TGCAGCGTTAGCCTTAGGGCTAGCGGCGATGAGCAGTTCTTC. This translates into CSVSLRASGDEQFF.

This clone was detected once. V is TRBV4-2 and J is TRBJ2-1; 10 bases line up with TRBD2. J gave up 8 bases and V 0 bases, and 13 bases lay outside the gene matches. Germline V lookup: CDR1 LGHNA, CDR2 YNFKEQ. This CDR3 has 18 amino acids. The CDR3 reads CASSQEWTSGSVGDEQFF. The CDR3 nucleotides read TGTGCCAGCAGCCAAGAGTGGACTAGCGGCTCAGTCGGTGATGAGCAGTTCTTC.

V gene TRBV27 combines with J gene TRBJ2-1; the D gene is possibly TRBD1 (6 bases). V was trimmed by 3 bases and J by 5 bases, leaving 11 bases between them. Germline V lookup: CDR1 MNHEY, CDR2 SMNVEV (reference sequence). The CDR3 covers 14 residues. CDR3 protein: CASSFGTRNNEQFF. The CDR3 DNA reads TGTGCCAGCAGTTTTGGGACAAGGAACAATGAGCAGTTCTTC.

This rearrangement joins TRBV7-6 to TRBJ2-4; a weak D match, TRBD1 (6 bases). V was cut by 5 bases and J by 8 bases, with 19 bases left in between. The germline V gene encodes CDR1 SGHVS and CDR2 FNYEAQ. This CDR3 region has 15 residues. CDR3 region: CASSPSQGRMDIQYF. The CDR3 nucleotides are TGTGCCAGCAGCCCATCCCAGGGGCGGATGGACATTCAGTACTTC.